These 22 T cell receptor beta chains share one sample of origin, sequenced in a study of shared clonotypes between healthy human individuals. Measured with immunoSEQ multiplex PCR; TCRdb has only the in-frame clones, and not every one. The data hold about 110,000 clones, with about 72% observed a single time. The sequenced sample consisted of memory CD8+ T cells sorted from blood. Described subset: CD45RO+ cells pooled with CCR7-negative TemRA cells. These TCRs come from a woman in her thirties in good health.

This clone was observed once. This chain connects TRBV28 to TRBJ2-5; 10 bases agree with TRBD1. Trimming removed 4 bases from V and 4 bases from J; junction bases left unmatched: 6. The CDR3 sequence is 15 residues long. Per germline, CDR1 MDHEN and CDR2 SYDVKM. The DNA of the CDR3 is TGTGCCAGCAGTTGGACAGGGGGTAACTCAGAGACCCAGTACTTC. Translated: CASSWTGGNSETQYF.

This clone came up many times. The chain employs TRBV28 and TRBJ2-1, with 7 bases aligning to TRBD2. The CDR3 is 16 amino acids. Germline values: CDR1 MDHEN, CDR2 SYDVKM. V trimming: 5 bases; J trimming: 4 bases; junction bases outside the gene matches: 11. As DNA, the CDR3 is TGTGCCAGCAGTCACAGACTAGCCCGAGCTTACAATGAGCAGTTCTTC. It is translated as CASSHRLARAYNEQFF.

This chain links TRBV25-1 with TRBJ2-5; 9 positions agree with TRBD2. Germline CDR1 is MGHDK and CDR2 is SYGVNS. The CDR3 contains 14 residues. V shed 3 bases, J shed 5 bases, and the junction held 4 bases outside the gene matches. Here the CDR3 DNA reads TGTGCCAGCAGTGACCCGAGCGGGAGGGAGACCCAGTACTTC. It codes for CASSDPSGRETQYF.

V is TRBV11-2 and J is TRBJ2-1, with 8 bases lining up with TRBD1. J lost 6 bases, V lost 1 base, and 8 bases had no gene match. Per the germline V gene, CDR1 is SGHAT and CDR2 is FQNNGV. This CDR3 is built from 16 residues. CDR3 DNA sequence: TGTGCCAGCAGCTTAGTGGTGGCAGGGGGCTCCAATGAGCAGTTCTTC. This translates into CASSLVVAGGSNEQFF.

The genes are TRBV28 and TRBJ2-2, with D tentatively TRBD1 (6 bases). The CDR3 runs 16 residues. Germline V gives CDR1 MDHEN, CDR2 SYDVKM. Trimming stripped 3 bases from V and 3 bases from J, with 14 bases between. The CDR3 is CASSLESQGHTGELFF. The CDR3 DNA sequence: TGTGCCAGCAGTTTGGAGTCCCAGGGGCACACCGGGGAGCTGTTTTTT.

The CDR3 region is CASSQGTSRDEQFF. In DNA form, the CDR3 reads TGTGCCAGCAGCCAAGGGACTTCCAGGGATGAGCAGTTCTTC. The chain links TRBV7-9 to TRBJ2-1; tentatively, D is TRBD2 (6 bases). Trimming removed 5 bases from V and 8 bases from J, with 16 bases in between. CDR3 length: 14 amino acids. The V gene's germline CDR1 is SEHNR and CDR2 FQNEAQ (reference sequence).

With regard to this clone: A junction end diverges from the germline sequence, so it may reflect a read error. The genes are TRBV7-9 and TRBJ2-5; no clear D. Germline lookup yields CDR1 SEHNR and CDR2 FQNEAQ (reference sequence). This CDR3 spans 15 amino acids. The CDR3 DNA is TGTGCCAGCAGCTTATTTCAAAGCCCTCAAGGGACCCAGTACTTC. Residues: CASSLFQSPQGTQYF.

The chain employs TRBV7-9 and TRBJ1-2; D gene uncertain. Germline values: CDR1 SEHNR, CDR2 FQNEAQ (reference sequence). The CDR3 is 11 amino acids. The V end lost 11 bases, the J end lost 6 bases, and 13 bases lay between the germline ends. CDR3 bases: TGTGCCGACTGGCATGGGGATGGCTACACCTTC. Its translation is CADWHGDGYTF.

The V and J genes are TRBV10-1 and TRBJ1-4; no definite D call. The CDR3 covers 14 residues. V lost 5 bases to trimming and J lost 0 bases, with 7 bases between them. From germline, CDR1 is WNHNN and CDR2 SYGVQD (reference sequence). CDR3 coding DNA: TGCGCCAGCAGTAGCGGGACAACTAATGAAAAACTGTTTTTT. Its protein product is CASSSGTTNEKLFF.

The rearrangement links TRBV7-2 to TRBJ1-1, with D perhaps matching TRBD1 (5 bases). V lost 6 bases and J 2 bases, leaving 13 bases between the germline ends. The CDR3 is made up of 14 amino acids. Germline V CDR1 and CDR2: SGHTA, FQGNSA. CDR3 amino acids: CASRMSWTNTEAFF. The CDR3 region has the DNA TGTGCCAGCAGAATGAGTTGGACAAACACTGAAGCTTTCTTT. Together with reference TRBV7-2 and TRBJ1-1, the CDR3 gives the full variable domain: GAGVSQSPSNKVTEKGKDVELRCDPISGHTALYWYRQSLGQGLEFLIYFQGNSAPDKSGLPSDRFSAERTGGSVSTLTIQRTQQEDSAVYLCASRMSWTNTEAFFGQGTRLTVV.

The table lists this clone with many counts. The V and J genes are TRBV5-1 and TRBJ1-3; 7 bases are shared with TRBD1. V lost 0 bases, J lost 2 bases, and 5 bases stayed unmatched. Per the germline V gene, CDR1 is SGHRS and CDR2 is YFSETQ. The CDR3 covers 16 residues. CDR3 residues: CASSLETGATGNTIYF. The CDR3, as DNA: TGCGCCAGCAGCTTGGAAACAGGGGCAACTGGAAACACCATATATTTT.

The chain carries TRBV28 and TRBJ1-2, with D tentatively TRBD1 (6 bases). The CDR3 is made up of 15 amino acids. Trimming cost V 5 bases and J 4 bases, with 17 bases left between them. Germline V gives CDR1 MDHEN, CDR2 SYDVKM. In DNA, the CDR3 is TGTGCCAGCAGTCATCACAGGGCCATTCGCTATGGCTACACCTTC. This sequence encodes CASSHHRAIRYGYTF.

This chain joins TRBV18 and TRBJ2-5; TRBD1 might be the D (6 bases). Per germline, CDR1 KGHSH and CDR2 LQKENI. Trimming took off 3 bases at V and 5 bases at J, with 13 bases between the two ends. The CDR3 consists of 14 residues. The CDR3 DNA sequence: TGTGCCAGCTCACCCGAGGGGGTCTCGGAGACCCAGTACTTC. Its protein product is CASSPEGVSETQYF.

This clone was counted a few times. V usage is TRBV27 and J usage is TRBJ2-6, with 7 bases that match TRBD2. This CDR3 is built from 16 residues. After removal of 4 bases from V and 2 bases from J, the junction contained 5 bases not matched to a gene. In germline, CDR1 is MNHEY, CDR2 SMNVEV (reference sequence). As DNA, the CDR3 is TGTGCCAGCAGTTCCACCGGGGGGACTGGGGCCAACGTCCTGACTTTC. Translation gives CASSSTGGTGANVLTF.

The rearrangement joins TRBV7-8 to TRBJ1-2, with 7 bases identical to TRBD1. The germline V gene has CDR1 SGHVS and CDR2 FQNEAQ. The CDR3 runs to 16 residues. Unmatched junction bases numbered 16, after V lost 4 bases and J lost 8 bases. The CDR3 DNA reads as TGTGCCAGCAGCTCAACCGGGACAGCGGGAAGGGGAGGCTACACCTTC. It translates to CASSSTGTAGRGGYTF.

This CDR3 is CASSDSTYEQYF. Written as DNA, the CDR3 is TGTGCCAGCAGTGACAGCACCTACGAGCAGTACTTC. This chain links TRBV25-1 with TRBJ2-5, with D hard to call. The last part of the DNA fits TRBJ2-7 better; the J call may be wrong. The germline gives CDR1 MGHDK, CDR2 SYGVNS. The CDR3 has 12 residues.

This chain links TRBV28 with TRBJ1-1; 7 bases align to TRBD1. CDR1 and CDR2 (germline): MDHEN, SYDVKM. There are 15 residues in the CDR3. V was pared by 8 bases and J by 2 bases, with 11 bases of the junction left unmatched. Written as DNA, the CDR3 is TGTGCCAGCCGCTCTCCCACAGGGGTTAACACTGAAGCTTTCTTT. Protein: CASRSPTGVNTEAFF.

The CDR3 DNA is TGTGCCAGCAGTTCTTCTACTTTTAGCACAGATACGCAGTATTTT. Translated, it gives CASSSSTFSTDTQYF. This chain links TRBV27 with TRBJ2-3; D uncertain. This CDR3 region has 15 residues. Per germline, CDR1 MNHEY and CDR2 SMNVEV (reference sequence). The V and J ends lost 4 bases and 0 bases respectively, with 11 bases between them.

In its sample, this clone was seen once. This rearrangement joins TRBV6-4 to TRBJ2-2, with D maybe TRBD1 (5 bases). Germline CDR1 reads MRHNA; CDR2 reads SNTAGT. CDR3 length: 16 residues. Trimming shortened V by 2 bases and J by 5 bases, and 15 bases separated the two germline ends. CDR3: CASSDTPGQTTGELFF. The CDR3 DNA follows: TGTGCCAGCAGTGACACGCCAGGGCAGACTACCGGGGAGCTGTTTTTT.

The chain joins TRBV6-5 to TRBJ1-1; D ambiguous. The CDR3 runs 14 residues. Germline V gene lookup returns CDR1 MNHEY and CDR2 SVGAGI. V shed 0 bases and J shed 4 bases, with 9 bases lying between them. Written as DNA, the CDR3 is TGTGCCAGCAGTTACTCTAGCGTTGGCACTGAAGCTTTCTTT. Its protein product is CASSYSSVGTEAFF.

The chain uses TRBV10-3 and TRBJ1-1, with D possibly matching TRBD1 (5 bases). With 10 bases removed from V and 3 bases from J, the gap between germline ends came to 18 bases. Germline values: CDR1 ENHRY, CDR2 SYGVKD. CDR3 length equals 14 residues. The CDR3, as DNA: TGTGCCAGCAAGGGACTAGCTGACTACACTGAAGCTTTCTTT. Translating gives CASKGLADYTEAFF.

The rearrangement uses TRBV19 and TRBJ2-1, with D perhaps matching TRBD1 (7 bases). Germline V gives CDR1 LNHDA, CDR2 SQIVND (reference sequence). CDR3 length: 14 amino acids. V was clipped by 6 bases and J by 4 bases, with 13 bases between them. CDR3 nucleotides: TGTGCCAGTAGATGGACAGGAGGGTACAATGAGCAGTTCTTC. Translated: CASRWTGGYNEQFF.